The entry below gives a single T cell receptor beta chain sequence along with its context. The antigen remains unidentified. Template material for amplifying TCR beta CDR3 regions consisted of RNA transcripts. Using the HTBI primer set, a first-round RT-PCR was run on the TCR CDR3. TCRdb re-analysed the multiplex PCR reads in MiXCR, keeping a single row per CDR3 protein. This repertoire shows just over 550,000 distinct CDR3 sequences, around 46% found once; its top ten account for about 7.8%. Trimming pared 5 bases from V and 1 base from J, leaving 20 bases between. The length of the CDR3 is 17 residues. Looked up from germline, CDR1 is SEHNR and CDR2 is FQNEAQ (reference sequence). This specimen belongs to a study of T cells in Graves' hyperthyroidism and ophthalmopathy. Study findings and constraints: Most expanded thyroid clonotypes above 0.001 recurred in blood.

The authors deemed Graves' hyperthyroidism stable absent ophthalmopathy progression within 18 months. Hyperthyroidism patients were newly diagnosed, had disease duration under 2 months, and were aged 18 to 65 years. Uncontrolled infections, other autoimmune diseases, pregnancy or lactation led to exclusion of patients. The sequenced sample was peripheral blood or thyroid tissue (not recorded which). The chain combines TRBV7-9 with TRBJ1-1, with a tentative D call TRBD1 (6 bases). This sequence was found in a woman under 30 with Graves' hyperthyroidism. Here the CDR3 DNA reads TGTGCCAGCAGCCCCCAGGCGGCAGGGGTCACGAACACTGAAGCTTTCTTT. It specifies CASSPQAAGVTNTEAFF.